This is a list of T cell receptor beta chains from one sample in a study of graft-versus-host responses after intestinal transplantation. Profiling relied on immunoSEQ multiplex PCR, and the TCRdb table lists in-frame clones only, not all of them. The sample lists 40,000 or so clones, nearly 90% occurring once. This specimen was PBMCs, taken less than 280 days after transplant. These receptors were taken from a human patient who received an intestinal transplant, so some T cells may come from the graft donor. Each CDR3 is given with its conserved first and last residue. A D gene is named only where the DNA matches it firmly. Not all rows give a size; the values are once, few, many and, for expanded clones, a class.

V gene	clone size	J gene	D gene	CDR3 DNA	CDR3 protein
TRBV30	.	TRBJ1-2	TRBD1	TGTGCCTGGAGCCAGGGACAGGAGGGCTACACCTTC	CAWSQGQEGYTF
TRBV9	once	TRBJ1-5	.	TGTGCCAGCAGCGTAGGGCCGGACCCAAGTCAGCCCCAGCATTTT	CASSVGPDPSQPQHF
TRBV5-1	.	TRBJ2-7	TRBD1	TGCGCCAGCAGCTTTACAGGGGAACCCTACGAGCAGTACTTC	CASSFTGEPYEQYF
TRBV13	.	TRBJ2-5	.	TGTGCCAGCAGCTTAGGTTACGGAGAGACCCAGTACTTC	CASSLGYGETQYF
TRBV6-5	few	TRBJ2-5	TRBD2	TGTGCCAGCAGTTTAGCGCCGCGGGGGGGAGAGACCCAGTACTTC	CASSLAPRGGETQYF
TRBV6-1	.	TRBJ2-3	.	TGTGCCAGCAGTGATTATCGAGAACCCACAGATACGCAGTATTTT	CASSDYREPTDTQYF
TRBV5-1	once	TRBJ1-6	.	TGCGCCAGCAGCGAAAACCCCCGACAGCCTGATAATTATAATTCACCCCTCCACTTT	CASSENPRQPDNYNSPLHF
TRBV5-6	.	TRBJ2-5	.	TGTGCCAGCAGCTTGGGGGCGGGGCGAAAAGAGACCCAGTACTTC	CASSLGAGRKETQYF
TRBV7-9	.	TRBJ2-1	TRBD1	TGTGCCAGCAGCCCGAGACAGGGGGCCTCCTACAATGAGCAGTTCTTC	CASSPRQGASYNEQFF
TRBV9	few	TRBJ2-2	.	TGTGCCAGCAGCGTAGGGGGGGACACCGGGGAGCTGTTTTTT	CASSVGGDTGELFF
TRBV5-1	once	TRBJ2-7	.	TGCGCCAGCAGCCCCGGACTGGGCCACGGGGTTCGGATCGACGAGCAGTACTTC	CASSPGLGHGVRIDEQYF